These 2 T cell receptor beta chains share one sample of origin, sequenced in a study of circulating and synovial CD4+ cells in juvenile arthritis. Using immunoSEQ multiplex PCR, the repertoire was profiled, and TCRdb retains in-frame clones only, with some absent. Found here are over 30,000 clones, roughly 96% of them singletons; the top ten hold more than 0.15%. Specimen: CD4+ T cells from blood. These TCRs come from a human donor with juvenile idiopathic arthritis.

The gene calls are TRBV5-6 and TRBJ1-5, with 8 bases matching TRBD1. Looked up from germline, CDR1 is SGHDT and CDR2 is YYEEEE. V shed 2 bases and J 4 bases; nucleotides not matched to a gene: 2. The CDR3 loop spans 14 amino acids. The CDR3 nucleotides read TGTGCCAGCAGCTTAGACAGGGGTAATCAGCCCCAGCATTTT. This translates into CASSLDRGNQPQHF.

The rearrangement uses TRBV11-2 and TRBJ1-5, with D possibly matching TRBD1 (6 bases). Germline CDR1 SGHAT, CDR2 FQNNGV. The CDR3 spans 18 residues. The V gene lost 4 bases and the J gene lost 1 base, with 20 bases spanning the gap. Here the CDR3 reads CASSSQMDTGSSNQPQHF. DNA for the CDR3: TGTGCCAGCAGCTCACAGATGGATACAGGGTCAAGCAATCAGCCCCAGCATTTT.